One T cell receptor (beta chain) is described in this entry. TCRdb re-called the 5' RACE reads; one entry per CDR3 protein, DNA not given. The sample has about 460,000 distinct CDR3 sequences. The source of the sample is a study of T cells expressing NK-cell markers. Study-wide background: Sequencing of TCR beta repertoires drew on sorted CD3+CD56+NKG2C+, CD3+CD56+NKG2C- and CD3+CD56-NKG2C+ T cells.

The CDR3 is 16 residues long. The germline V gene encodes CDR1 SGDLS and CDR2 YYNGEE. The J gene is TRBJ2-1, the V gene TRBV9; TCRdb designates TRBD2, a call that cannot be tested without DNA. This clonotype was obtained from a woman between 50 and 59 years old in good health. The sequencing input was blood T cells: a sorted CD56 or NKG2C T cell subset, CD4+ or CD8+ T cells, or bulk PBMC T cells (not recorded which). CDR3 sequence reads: CASSVGLGPNYNEQFF.